The T cell receptor (beta chain) described here comes from a study of T cell repertoires in cytomegalovirus infection. Study-wide background: Selected CMV epitopes included recently identified HLA-C-restricted ones as well as well-studied HLA-B-restricted ones. Indicated by public TCR beta signatures were CMV infection and matching HLA type.

Of note for this clonotype: Its antigen is unidentified.

Via MiXCR, TCRdb re-called the reads, giving one row per CDR3 protein. The sample consists of roughly 920,000 distinct CDR3 sequences, roughly 31% of them appearing once. J lost 4 bases, V lost 5 bases, and 7 bases had no gene match. The CDR3 runs 14 residues. The germline gives CDR1 MNHNY, CDR2 SVGAGI (reference sequence). Study results and limitations: Ex vivo, HLA-C-restricted CMV-specific TCR beta clonotypes prevailed over the rest of the response. Summed frequency of public TCR beta families distinguished CMV carriers with the relevant HLA.

The V gene is TRBV6-6, the J gene TRBJ2-7; TRBD2 matches 8 bases. Sample: cultured CD8+ T cells from PBMCs, taken from culture after CMV antigen stimulation. This TCR was sampled from a human donor in good health (CMV status not recorded). Some clones in this sample may be carry-over from other donors' samples. CDR3 bases: TGTGCCAGCAGTGCGGGGGGCTCGGGGTACGAGCAGTACTTC. As protein: CASSAGGSGYEQYF.